The sequence of this T cell receptor beta chain was determined in a study of identical twins. Study findings and constraints: High-abundance cord blood beta clonotypes had fewer insertions; memory repertoires showed none. It was out-of-frame TCR alpha sharing in monozygotic twins that models underestimated.

Using its own MiXCR run on the 5' RACE reads, TCRdb lists one record per CDR3 protein. The top ten hold roughly an eighth of the sample, which has 350,000 to 450,000 distinct CDR3 sequences, less than 20% seen once. This CDR3 is 13 amino acids long. At least ten counts were recorded for this clonotype. The antigen remains unidentified. The junction shows a germline mismatch at one end, possibly a read error. The gene calls are TRBV12-3 or TRBV12-4 and TRBJ1-1; unclear D gene. The specimen sequenced was naive T cells sorted from blood. The TCR sequence derives from a man over 45 in good health. CDR3 loop: CASSLRVNTEAFF. The CDR3 DNA reads as TGCGCCAGCAGCTTACGGGTGAACACTGAAGCTTTCTTT.